This TCR beta chain was sequenced during a study of cytomegalovirus exposure and HLA in healthy donors. General study points: A few chains tied to CMV proved CMV antigen-specific in vitro.

The CDR3 loop spans 17 amino acids. Germline V gene data show CDR1 as SEHNR and CDR2 as FQNEAQ (reference sequence). The PCR used 60 Vbeta and 13 Jbeta primers. Original data processing: An analysis performed later counted about 80 million unique TCR beta chains (roughly 10 million of them shared). TCRdb's copy holds only in-frame clones and misses some; the assay was immunoSEQ multiplex PCR. V, J and clone size reflect that table, while D and trimming were determined from the DNA. The sample yields roughly 150,000 clones, around three quarters seen once. With respect to this clone: The antigen is unknown. At one of its ends the junction is not consistent with the germline gene, which may arise from a read error.

The clonotype originates from a male donor in good health and CMV-seronegative. Specimen: PBMCs. This chain joins TRBV7-9 and TRBJ2-7; possible D gene TRBD1, 5 bases. The CDR3 region has the DNA TGTTCCAGCAGCTTCTTGGGGCCCGACACCTACTTCTACGAGCAGTACTTC. The encoded protein is CSSSFLGPDTYFYEQYF.